The entry below describes one T cell receptor (beta chain). The sample belongs to a study of blood T cell repertoires in COVID-19. Across the whole study: Donors in the United States, Italy and Spain gave samples during acute or convalescent COVID-19.

V lost 4 bases to trimming and J lost 8 bases, with 17 bases between them. The germline V gene encodes CDR1 SQVTM and CDR2 ANQGSEA. This CDR3 is 13 amino acids long. The authors' processing: Amplifying reference gene primers gave estimates of nucleated cell counts. TCRdb's copy holds only in-frame clones and misses some; the assay was immunoSEQ multiplex PCR. For V, J and clone size, that table is used; D and trimming come from the DNA. The sample carries 400,000 or so clones, about 92% recorded once. The genes are TRBV29-1 and TRBJ1-2, with D possibly TRBD1 on 5 matching bases. Sequencing used PBMCs or T cells enriched from blood (not recorded which). The TCR was taken from a man younger than 35 who had recovered from COVID-19. The CDR3 reads CSVGLVQGRGYTF. CDR3 bases: TGCAGCGTTGGCTTAGTCCAGGGCCGGGGCTACACCTTC.